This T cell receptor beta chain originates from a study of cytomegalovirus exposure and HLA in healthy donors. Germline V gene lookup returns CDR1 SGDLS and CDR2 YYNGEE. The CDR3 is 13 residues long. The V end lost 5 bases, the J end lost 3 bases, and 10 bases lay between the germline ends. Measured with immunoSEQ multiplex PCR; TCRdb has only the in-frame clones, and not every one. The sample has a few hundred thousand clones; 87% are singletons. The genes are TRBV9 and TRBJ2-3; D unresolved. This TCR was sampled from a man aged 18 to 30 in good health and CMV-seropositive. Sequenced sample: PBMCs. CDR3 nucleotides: TGTGCCAGCAGGACGCCCGGGACAGATACGCAGTATTTT. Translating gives CASRTPGTDTQYF.